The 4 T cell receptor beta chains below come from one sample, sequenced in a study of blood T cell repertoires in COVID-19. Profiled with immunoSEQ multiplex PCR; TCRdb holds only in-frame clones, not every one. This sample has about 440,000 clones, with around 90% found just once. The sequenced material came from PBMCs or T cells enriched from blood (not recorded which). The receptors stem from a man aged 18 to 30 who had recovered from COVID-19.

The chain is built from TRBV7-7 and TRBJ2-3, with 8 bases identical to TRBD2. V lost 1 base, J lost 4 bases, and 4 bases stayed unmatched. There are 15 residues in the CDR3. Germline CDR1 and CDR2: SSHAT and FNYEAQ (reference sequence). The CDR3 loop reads CASSLGTSQSDTQYF. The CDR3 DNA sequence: TGTGCCAGCAGCTTAGGGACTAGCCAATCAGATACGCAGTATTTT.

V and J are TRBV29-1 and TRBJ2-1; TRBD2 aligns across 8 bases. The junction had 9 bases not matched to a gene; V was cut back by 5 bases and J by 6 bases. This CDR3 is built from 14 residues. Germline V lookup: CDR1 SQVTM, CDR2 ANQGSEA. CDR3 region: CSVRWNGRANEQFF. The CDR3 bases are TGCAGCGTTAGGTGGAACGGGAGGGCCAATGAGCAGTTCTTC.

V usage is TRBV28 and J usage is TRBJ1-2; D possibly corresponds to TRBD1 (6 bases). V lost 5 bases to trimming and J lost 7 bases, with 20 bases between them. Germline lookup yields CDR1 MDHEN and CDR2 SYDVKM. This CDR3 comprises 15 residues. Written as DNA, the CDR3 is TGTGCCAGCAGTAAGAGGACTCGGACAGATGGTGGCTACACCTTC. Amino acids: CASSKRTRTDGGYTF.

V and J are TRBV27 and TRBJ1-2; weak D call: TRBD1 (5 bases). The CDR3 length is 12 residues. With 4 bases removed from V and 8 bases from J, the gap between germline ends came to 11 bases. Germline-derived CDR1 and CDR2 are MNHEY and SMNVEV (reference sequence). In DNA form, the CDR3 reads TGTGCCAGCAGTTCTCCGGGGGAAGGCTACACCTTC. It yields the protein CASSSPGEGYTF.